This TCR beta chain is drawn from a study of T cell responses to AZD1222 COVID-19 vaccine. The protocol was immunoSEQ multiplex PCR, while the TCRdb copy is restricted to in-frame clones and leaves out a portion. Of tens of thousands of clones in the sample, 70% to 90% were seen once. Study-level results: Vaccine-associated CD4 TCRs ranged over spike, dominating at 160-218 and 743-854. Clonal diversity may have been underestimated in mostly white British donors. The study sampled repertoires only after the peak T cell response. Elevations in Spike-specific TCR breadth and depth followed administration of two AZD1222 doses.

On this clone: No antigen is known for it.

The sequenced sample was peripheral blood, obtained on day 0 of AZD1222 vaccination. This receptor was identified in an adult in good health.

As DNA, the CDR3 is TGTGCCAGCAGCTTGGGTGGGACTTTCAATCAGCCCCAGCATTTT. Its translation: CASSLGGTFNQPQHF. The chain employs TRBV7-2 and TRBJ1-5; D is possibly TRBD1 (5 bases). Germline assignment: CDR1 SGHTA and CDR2 FQGNSA. The V end was cut by 3 bases, the J end by 3 bases, with 12 bases between. This CDR3 is 15 amino acids long. Drawing the rest from reference TRBV7-2 and TRBJ1-5, the complete variable domain is GAGVSQSPSNKVTEKGKDVELRCDPISGHTALYWYRQSLGQGLEFLIYFQGNSAPDKSGLPSDRFSAERTGGSVSTLTIQRTQQEDSAVYLCASSLGGTFNQPQHFGDGTRLSIL.